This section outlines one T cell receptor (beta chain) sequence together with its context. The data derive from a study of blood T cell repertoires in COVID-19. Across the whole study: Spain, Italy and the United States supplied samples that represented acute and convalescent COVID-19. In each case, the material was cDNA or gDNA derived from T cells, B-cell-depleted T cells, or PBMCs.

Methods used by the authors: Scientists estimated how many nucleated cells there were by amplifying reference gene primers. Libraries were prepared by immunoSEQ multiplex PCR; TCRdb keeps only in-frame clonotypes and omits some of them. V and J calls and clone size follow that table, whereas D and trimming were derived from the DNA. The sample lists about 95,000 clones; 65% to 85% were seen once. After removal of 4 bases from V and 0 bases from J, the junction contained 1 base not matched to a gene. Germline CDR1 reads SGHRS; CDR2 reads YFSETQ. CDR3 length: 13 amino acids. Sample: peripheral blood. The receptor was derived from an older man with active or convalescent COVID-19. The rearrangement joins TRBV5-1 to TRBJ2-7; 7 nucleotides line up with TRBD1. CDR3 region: CASSGQDSYEQYF. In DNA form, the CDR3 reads TGCGCCAGCAGCGGACAGGACTCCTACGAGCAGTACTTC.